The 32 T cell receptor beta chains reported below all come from one sample, sequenced in a study of response to subunit inactivated influenza vaccine. MiXCR was run by TCRdb on the RT-PCR reads, yielding one entry per CDR3 protein. The sample includes some 520,000 distinct CDR3 sequences, approximately 17% of them seen just once. The sample consisted of CD4+ T cells sorted from PBMCs, taken roughly 24 months after vaccination. These TCRs come from a man aged 50 to 69 who received an inactivated influenza vaccine.

This clonotype was counted between two and nine times. The rearrangement joins TRBV3-1 to TRBJ2-5; 9 nucleotides match TRBD2. Germline CDR1 LGHDT, CDR2 YNNKEL (reference sequence). This CDR3 has 16 residues. Germline trimming cut 4 bases from V and 4 bases from J; bases unmatched to any gene: 10. The CDR3 DNA reads TGTGCCAGCAGCCCGCCCTCTCGCGGGGGGGCAGAGACCCAGTACTTC. This sequence encodes CASSPPSRGGAETQYF.

This clonotype appeared many times. The chain recombines TRBV7-2 with TRBJ1-4; D is uncertain. Germline V gene sequence: CDR1 SGHTA, CDR2 FQGNSA. This CDR3 has 16 residues. V was clipped by 2 bases and J by 0 bases, with 10 bases between them. The CDR3, as DNA: TGTGCCAGCAGCTTAACGTTCCGACCAACTAATGAAAAACTGTTTTTT. This encodes CASSLTFRPTNEKLFF.

About this clonotype: One end of the junction varies from germline; a read error may be responsible. The chain couples TRBV20-1 to TRBJ1-2, with 7 bases aligning to TRBD1. Germline CDR1 is DFQATT and CDR2 is SNEGSKA (reference sequence). The CDR3 sequence is 13 residues long. The CDR3 loop reads CSARGGRTGGYTF. CDR3 in DNA: TGCAGTGCCAGAGGGGGCAGGACCGGTGGCTACACCTTC.

This clonotype has at least ten counts. This chain connects TRBV5-1 to TRBJ2-5; TRBD2 aligns across 15 bases. Germline trimming cut 10 bases from V and 1 base from J; bases unmatched to any gene: 8. The CDR3 sequence is 16 residues long. CDR1 is SGHRS and CDR2 is YFSETQ in the germline V gene. CDR3 nucleotide sequence: TGCGCCTCCCGGACTAGCGGGAGGGCTCCCCAAGAGACCCAGTACTTC. The encoded protein is CASRTSGRAPQETQYF.

This clonotype was recorded many times. J is TRBJ2-3 and V is TRBV27; 11 nucleotides agree with TRBD2. In germline, CDR1 is MNHEY, CDR2 SMNVEV (reference sequence). J gave up 0 bases and V 4 bases, and 6 bases lay outside the gene matches. CDR3 length: 17 residues. The CDR3 sequence: CASSSLLAGGSTDTQYF. The CDR3 DNA sequence: TGTGCCAGCAGTTCGCTCCTAGCGGGGGGTAGCACAGATACGCAGTATTTT.

This clonotype was observed a handful of times. The chain employs TRBV15 and TRBJ2-7; TRBD1 or TRBD2 may be the D gene (7 bases each). Germline CDR1 and CDR2: LNHNV and YYDKDF (reference sequence). V gave up 3 bases and J gave up 5 bases, with 11 bases separating them. The CDR3 has 13 residues. CDR3 loop: CATSRGGTDEQYF. The DNA for the CDR3 is TGTGCCACCAGCAGGGGGGGGACAGACGAGCAGTACTTC.

This clonotype was observed a few times. Sequence at one end of the junction differs from germline and may be a read error. The chain combines TRBV12-3 or TRBV12-4 with TRBJ2-2; 7 bases fit TRBD2. The CDR3 loop spans 16 amino acids. The chain's CDR3 is CASILMSGAVTGELFF. The CDR3 coding sequence is TGTGCCAGCATTTTAATGAGCGGGGCGGTCACCGGGGAGCTGTTTTTT.

At least ten counts were recorded for this clonotype. The chain joins TRBV5-1 to TRBJ1-1; 9 nucleotides line up with TRBD1. The germline gives CDR1 SGHRS, CDR2 YFSETQ. J gave up 2 bases and V 0 bases, and 2 bases lay outside the gene matches. The CDR3 has 15 residues. Written as DNA, the CDR3 is TGCGCCAGCAGCTTGGGGACAGGGGTTAACACTGAAGCTTTCTTT. Translated, it gives CASSLGTGVNTEAFF.

This clonotype has a count of ten or more. The chain couples TRBV7-2 to TRBJ1-5, with D unresolved. This CDR3 region has 15 residues. Per germline, CDR1 SGHTA and CDR2 FQGNSA. V was trimmed by 2 bases and J by 1 base, leaving 9 bases between them. The CDR3 region is CASSLYPGSNQPQHF. The DNA of the CDR3 is TGTGCCAGCAGCTTATATCCGGGAAGCAATCAGCCCCAGCATTTT.

This clonotype was seen a handful of times. The chain couples TRBV7-9 to TRBJ1-1; D is ambiguous. Looked up from germline, CDR1 is SEHNR and CDR2 is FQNEAQ (reference sequence). V was shortened by 1 base and J by 7 bases, with 10 bases between the two germline ends. This CDR3 is built from 13 residues. CDR3 in DNA: TGTGCCAGCAGCTTAGATTTAAAAGGTGAAGCTTTCTTT. Encoded protein: CASSLDLKGEAFF. Based on the CDR3 plus reference TRBV7-9 and TRBJ1-1, the full variable domain is DTGVSQNPRHKITKRGQNVTFRCDPISEHNRLYWYRQTLGQGPEFLTYFQNEAQLEKSRLLSDRFSAERPKGSFSTLEIQRTEQGDSAMYLCASSLDLKGEAFFGQGTRLTVV.

This clonotype was found a few times. CDR3 region: CASSLRTGGRADTQYF. The CDR3 DNA sequence: TGTGCCAGCAGTCTTCGGACAGGGGGCCGAGCAGATACGCAGTATTTT. This chain connects TRBV12-3 or TRBV12-4 to TRBJ2-3; TRBD1 matches at 11 bases. Trimming removed 5 bases from V and 4 bases from J; junction bases left unmatched: 8. The CDR3 sequence is 16 residues long.

In this sample, this clonotype turned up once. The rearrangement joins TRBV11-2 to TRBJ2-4; the D gene is possibly TRBD2 (6 bases). V dropped 5 bases and J dropped 8 bases, with 16 bases sitting between them. This CDR3 has 14 amino acids. The germline gives CDR1 SGHAT, CDR2 FQNNGV. DNA of the CDR3: TGTGCCAGCAGCCGCTCGGGGGTCGGCGACATTCAGTACTTC. Amino acids: CASSRSGVGDIQYF.

The CDR3 spells CSASGLGGPDTEAFF. The CDR3 nucleotides are TGCAGTGCTAGTGGTTTGGGGGGCCCCGACACTGAAGCTTTCTTT. V is TRBV20-1 and J is TRBJ1-1; TRBD1 might be the D (6 bases). This CDR3 region has 15 residues. The V gene lost 3 bases and the J gene lost 3 bases, with 17 bases spanning the gap. Looked up from germline, CDR1 is DFQATT and CDR2 is SNEGSKA (reference sequence).

This clonotype was found many times. This chain connects TRBV25-1 to TRBJ2-7, with TRBD2 identical over 8 bases. Unmatched junction bases numbered 14, after V lost 5 bases and J lost 5 bases. Germline V gives CDR1 MGHDK, CDR2 SYGVNS. CDR3 length: 16 amino acids. CDR3: CASSLTLSGMAHEQYF. CDR3 DNA sequence: TGTGCCAGCAGTCTTACCCTTAGCGGGATGGCCCACGAGCAGTACTTC.

This clonotype was observed a handful of times. The chain carries TRBV4-3 and TRBJ2-4; 14 positions match TRBD2. The germline V gene has CDR1 LGHNA and CDR2 YSLEER. J was trimmed by 3 bases and V by 4 bases; bases with no gene match: 5. The length of the CDR3 is 17 residues. CDR3 amino acids: CASSRGLAGGDKNIQYF. CDR3 in DNA: TGCGCCAGCAGCCGCGGACTAGCGGGAGGTGACAAAAACATTCAGTACTTC.

This clonotype was picked up many times. V and J are TRBV20-1 and TRBJ2-3; 7 bases match TRBD1. V lost 4 bases to trimming and J lost 3 bases; unmatched junction nucleotides: 10. From germline, CDR1 is DFQATT and CDR2 SNEGSKA (reference sequence). The CDR3 length is 15 residues. The CDR3 DNA is TGCAGTGCTACGAACAACAGGGGTTGGACAGATACGCAGTATTTT. It encodes CSATNNRGWTDTQYF.

The chain recombines TRBV25-1 with TRBJ2-2, with D maybe TRBD2 (5 bases). The CDR3 spans 16 residues. The ends were cut back, 3 bases at V and 3 bases at J, with 14 bases in the middle. The germline V gene has CDR1 MGHDK and CDR2 SYGVNS. The CDR3 DNA sequence: TGTGCCAGCAGTGATGCCCGGGATGGATACACCGGGGAGCTGTTTTTT. Translated, it gives CASSDARDGYTGELFF.

V usage is TRBV5-8 and J usage is TRBJ2-7, with 7 bases aligning to TRBD1. With V trimmed by 7 bases and J by 5 bases, 12 bases remained unmatched. The CDR3 spans 14 residues. Germline V CDR1 and CDR2: SGHTS, YDEGEE. The CDR3 sequence is CASHSGQVSHEQYF. The DNA for the CDR3 is TGTGCCAGCCATTCTGGACAGGTGTCCCACGAGCAGTACTTC.

CDR3 protein: CASRVGWSTEAFF. In DNA, the CDR3 is TGCGCCAGCAGGGTAGGGTGGAGCACTGAAGCTTTCTTT. V gene TRBV5-1 combines with J gene TRBJ1-1; D is undetermined. The V end lost 5 bases, the J end lost 4 bases, and 12 bases lay between the germline ends. The CDR3 is 13 residues long. CDR1 is SGHRS and CDR2 is YFSETQ in the germline V gene.

The chain combines TRBV12-3 or TRBV12-4 with TRBJ2-7; tentative D call: TRBD2 (6 bases). V lost 5 bases to trimming and J lost 3 bases, with 14 bases between them. This CDR3 comprises 14 residues. CDR3 coding DNA: TGTGCCAGCAGTCGGGGACTGGCAATCTACGAGCAGTACTTC. Translating gives CASSRGLAIYEQYF.

The chain employs TRBV4-2 and TRBJ2-1, with D perhaps matching TRBD2 (6 bases). V was shortened by 3 bases and J by 0 bases, with 12 bases between the two germline ends. Germline V CDR1 and CDR2: LGHNA, YNFKEQ. The CDR3 length is 16 residues. The CDR3 DNA reads TGTGCCAGCAGCCACCCGCGGGGAAGCTCCTACAATGAGCAGTTCTTC. Translating it yields CASSHPRGSSYNEQFF.

The J gene is TRBJ2-6, the V gene TRBV4-2, with D perhaps TRBD2 (6 bases). Germline V gene lookup returns CDR1 LGHNA and CDR2 YNFKEQ. This CDR3 contains 16 residues. Trimming removed 4 bases from V and 3 bases from J, with 13 bases in between. CDR3 sequence (DNA): TGTGCCAGCAGCCCCCTTGAGGACTATGGGGCCAACGTCCTGACTTTC. The encoded protein is CASSPLEDYGANVLTF.

This clonotype was observed at least ten times. V is TRBV5-1 and J is TRBJ2-3; 9 bases align to TRBD1. The germline CDR1 and CDR2 sequences are SGHRS and YFSETQ. The J segment lost 2 bases and the V segment lost 9 bases, leaving 10 bases of the junction unmatched. The CDR3 is made up of 15 amino acids. The CDR3 DNA is TGCGCCACCAGGACAGGGGTCCCATCCACAGATACGCAGTATTTT. It codes for CATRTGVPSTDTQYF.

This clonotype was picked up a small number of times. The chain combines TRBV28 with TRBJ1-6, with TRBD1 matching over 8 bases. Germline CDR1 and CDR2: MDHEN and SYDVKM. This CDR3 has 15 residues. Trimming removed 6 bases from V and 7 bases from J; junction bases left unmatched: 8. Here the CDR3 reads CASSKRQGRNSPLHF. The CDR3 DNA sequence: TGTGCCAGCAGCAAAAGACAGGGGCGAAATTCACCCCTCCACTTT. The full variable domain, with the rest looked up from reference TRBV28 and TRBJ1-6, is DVKVTQSSRYLVKRTGEKVFLECVQDMDHENMFWYRQDPGLGLRLIYFSYDVKMKEKGDIPEGYSVSREKKERFSLILESASTNQTSMYLCASSKRQGRNSPLHFGNGTRLTVT.

The rearrangement joins TRBV12-3 or TRBV12-4 to TRBJ2-1; 9 bases fit TRBD2. Trimming cost V 6 bases and J 1 base; bases outside gene matches: 7. The CDR3 spans 16 residues. The CDR3 reads CASRVSGSRSYNEQFF. CDR3 coding DNA: TGTGCCAGCAGAGTTAGCGGGAGCCGGTCCTACAATGAGCAGTTCTTC.

This clonotype was found many times. This chain links TRBV4-2 with TRBJ2-1, with D possibly being TRBD1 (5 bases). Germline loops: CDR1 LGHNA, CDR2 YNFKEQ. The ends were cut back, 4 bases at V and 7 bases at J, with 23 bases in the middle. This CDR3 region has 17 residues. The chain's CDR3 is CASSPNKAGLVGNEQFF. As DNA, the CDR3 is TGTGCCAGCAGCCCCAACAAGGCAGGGTTGGTTGGTAATGAGCAGTTCTTC.

The sample holds a few counts of this clonotype. The V and J genes are TRBV5-1 and TRBJ2-7; TRBD1 or TRBD2 may be the D gene (5 bases each). CDR3 length equals 15 residues. The germline V and J ends were trimmed by 2 bases and 5 bases, with 17 bases remaining between them. The germline V gene has CDR1 SGHRS and CDR2 YFSETQ. CDR3: CASSFQSGTKNEQYF. CDR3 sequence (DNA): TGCGCCAGCAGCTTCCAATCCGGGACGAAGAACGAGCAGTACTTC. Full variable domain (remainder filled in from reference TRBV5-1 and TRBJ2-7): KAGVTQTPRYLIKTRGQQVTLSCSPISGHRSVSWYQQTPGQGLQFLFEYFSETQRNKGNFPGRFSGRQFSNSRSEMNVSTLELGDSALYLCASSFQSGTKNEQYFGPGTRLTVT.

In its sample, this clonotype was seen a few times. J is TRBJ1-2 and V is TRBV7-2; TRBD1 matches 7 bases. J was trimmed by 4 bases and V by 5 bases; bases with no gene match: 10. The CDR3 totals 15 residues. The germline V gene encodes CDR1 SGHTA and CDR2 FQGNSA. DNA of the CDR3: TGTGCCAGCAGCCCCCCGGGGACAGTGGGCTATGGCTACACCTTC. Amino acid sequence: CASSPPGTVGYGYTF. The complete variable domain, with remaining parts taken from reference TRBV7-2 and TRBJ1-2, reads GAGVSQSPSNKVTEKGKDVELRCDPISGHTALYWYRQSLGQGLEFLIYFQGNSAPDKSGLPSDRFSAERTGGSVSTLTIQRTQQEDSAVYLCASSPPGTVGYGYTFGSGTRLTVV.

This clonotype was counted between two and nine times. The V and J genes are TRBV24-1 and TRBJ1-4; no reliable D call. The CDR3 is made up of 12 amino acids. Between the trimmed V and J ends, which lost 4 bases and 10 bases, there was a span of 9 bases. Germline V lookup: CDR1 KGHDR, CDR2 SFDVKD. CDR3 sequence reads: CATSEQKGKLFF. The CDR3 DNA reads TGTGCCACCAGTGAACAGAAGGGAAAACTGTTTTTT.

The chain uses TRBV4-2 and TRBJ2-2; TRBD2 matches 7 bases. V was pared by 4 bases and J by 6 bases, with 11 bases of the junction left unmatched. The CDR3 contains 16 residues. The germline V gene encodes CDR1 LGHNA and CDR2 YNFKEQ. The CDR3 nucleotides read TGTGCCAGCAGCCCCTCGAGTGGACGGGGGGCCGGGGAGCTGTTTTTT. Amino acid sequence: CASSPSSGRGAGELFF.

This clonotype was seen only a few times. One end of the junction is discordant with germline, which a read error may explain. The rearrangement uses TRBV12-3 or TRBV12-4 and TRBJ1-5; 8 bases are a match to TRBD1. The CDR3 runs to 13 residues. CDR3 protein: CASSLGQGQPQHF. CDR3 bases: TGTGCCAGCAGCTTAGGACAGGGACAGCCCCAGCATTTT.

This sequence joins TRBV12-3 or TRBV12-4 and TRBJ2-7; 12 bases are a match to TRBD2. V trimming: 4 bases; J trimming: 0 bases; junction bases outside the gene matches: 7. The CDR3 spans 17 residues. In DNA, the CDR3 is TGTGCCAGCAGTTCCGGGACTAGCGGGTTGAGCTCCTACGAGCAGTACTTC. Translation gives CASSSGTSGLSSYEQYF.